This TCR beta chain emerged from a study of CD8+ T cells in alopecia areata. Background on the study: A 6-month off-drug phase came after tofacitinib, which had lasted 6 to 18 months. Study-level points and caveats: Resident alphabeta T cells of normal skin are also sequenced in scalp samples.

cDNA reverse transcribed from extracted RNA served as the sequencing template. The protocol was immunoSEQ multiplex PCR, while the TCRdb copy is restricted to in-frame clones and leaves out a portion. Here the sample spans 100,000 to 150,000 clones, roughly three fifths being singletons. PBMCs served as the source from which CD4+ and CD8+ T cells were sorted. The count of this clone is one. No antigen is known for it. Germline CDR1 reads SGHDT; CDR2 reads YYEEEE. After removal of 2 bases from V and 3 bases from J, the junction contained 3 bases not matched to a gene. The CDR3 spans 14 residues. Specimen: CD4+ T cells sorted from blood, collected at week 0. The chain is built from TRBV5-6 and TRBJ1-2; 8 nucleotides align to TRBD1. The clonotype originates from a human donor with alopecia areata. The CDR3 sequence: CASSFETGDYGYTF. CDR3 bases: TGTGCCAGCAGCTTTGAGACAGGGGACTATGGCTACACCTTC. Based on the CDR3 plus reference TRBV5-6 and TRBJ1-2, the full variable domain is DAGVTQSPTHLIKTRGQQVTLRCSPKSGHDTVSWYQQALGQGPQFIFQYYEEEERQRGNFPDRFSGHQFPNYSSELNVNALLLGDSALYLCASSFETGDYGYTFGSGTRLTVV.